This TCR beta chain was captured by sequencing in a study of blood T cells in healthy people across ages. CDR3 length equals 14 residues. Trimming stripped 2 bases from V and 3 bases from J, with 5 bases between. Germline V CDR1 and CDR2: SEHNR, FQNEAQ (reference sequence). A second about 7 to 11 cycle PCR used barcoded and J-beta primers. In TCRdb, the 5' RACE reads were re-called with MiXCR into one record per CDR3 protein. The sample records 600,000 to 850,000 distinct CDR3 sequences, roughly 41% being singletons. Individuals who donated were healthy Caucasians from Russia aged roughly 6 to 95. This clonotype was seen a handful of times.

The sequenced sample consisted of blood. V and J are TRBV7-9 and TRBJ2-6, with D unclear. This sequence originates from a woman between 55 and 75 years old in good health. This CDR3 is CASSLLGGANVLTF. CDR3 in DNA: TGTGCCAGCAGCTTACTCGGTGGGGCCAACGTCCTGACTTTC.